The clone carrying this T cell receptor (beta chain) has a single count. Its target is unknown. This specimen belongs to a study of OX40 agonist ivuxolimab in advanced cancers. The wider study: Of the patients, three showed partial responses, one with hepatocellular carcinoma and two with cutaneous melanoma.

Germline V CDR1 and CDR2: MNHEY, SVGAGI. The CDR3 has 15 residues. V lost 3 bases and J 4 bases, leaving 14 bases between the germline ends. Notes on the study in general: CD8+ T cells averaged more expanded clones than CD4+. Nonresponders, in some cases, also had low normalized T-cell clonal expansion. The investigators did not determine what antigen specificity the expanded peripheral T cells had.

The data were produced by immunoSEQ multiplex PCR, yet TCRdb's version contains in-frame clones alone and is incomplete. The repertoire holds 57,000 or so clones, with 75% to 95% as singletons. The gene calls are TRBV6-5 and TRBJ2-3; the D gene is possibly TRBD2 (5 bases). The input for sequencing was CD4+ or CD8+ T cells sorted from blood, taken in a trial of the OX40 agonist ivuxolimab. The TCR comes from an adult with an advanced solid tumor such as melanoma, head and neck, liver or kidney cancer. The CDR3 loop is CASSYGSVRADTQYF. The CDR3 nucleotides read TGTGCCAGCAGTTATGGTAGCGTTAGGGCAGATACGCAGTATTTT.